This T cell receptor beta chain was captured in a study of low-dose radiotherapy and immunotherapy resistance in tumors. Noted time point: before trial treatment. V shed 6 bases and J shed 7 bases, with 16 bases lying between them. The CDR3 runs 12 residues. Germline CDR1 reads SQVTM; CDR2 reads ANQGSEA. Covering alpha and beta chains, TRAV- and TRBV-specific primers were used for the first-strand cDNA. TCRs were amplified for approximately 21 PCR cycles with a constant-region primer and V-primer adapter. TCRdb called the reads again in MiXCR, with one record for every CDR3 protein. The sample records 65,000 to 95,000 distinct CDR3 sequences, under 20% being singletons. Concerning this clonotype: With only one base between it and a far larger clone, this is likely a read error.

The sequences come from PBMCs, collected before treatment. The chain has TRBV29-1 and TRBJ2-7; D possibly matches TRBD1 or TRBD2 (5 bases each). The receptor comes from a male donor with prostate cancer. CDR3 in DNA: TGCAGCGTGGGGCAGGGTAGCGATGAGCAGTACTTC. Residues: CSVGQGSDEQYF.